Here is one T cell receptor (beta chain) with its context. Its antigen remains unknown. This record comes from a study of T cell responses to AZD1222 COVID-19 vaccine. Whole-study findings and limits: Regions left unmutated in variants are reportedly the target of nearly half of spike-specific TCRs.

Trimming pared 0 bases from V and 1 base from J, leaving 5 bases between. The V gene's germline CDR1 is SGHTA and CDR2 FQGTGA. The CDR3 spans 14 residues. Only in-frame clones appear in the TCRdb table, and some are missing; sequencing was by immunoSEQ multiplex PCR. The table lists roughly 85,000 clones, about nine tenths of them singletons. The rearrangement joins TRBV7-3 to TRBJ2-3; D gene uncertain. This TCR was sampled from an adult in good health. The starting material was peripheral blood, obtained on day 0 of AZD1222 vaccination. The CDR3 DNA is TGTGCCAGCAGCTTAACGGCGGGCACAGATACGCAGTATTTT. This gives the protein CASSLTAGTDTQYF.